The rows below give T cell receptor beta chains drawn from one sample of a study of T-cell reconstitution after alpha-beta-depleted transplantation in children. One entry per CDR3 protein, called by TCRdb with MiXCR from the PCR reads. This sample has tens of thousands of distinct CDR3 sequences; 40% to 65% occur once, and the top ten carry roughly two fifths. Sequences were derived from peripheral blood, sampled before TCRalphabeta/CD19-depleted stem cell transplant. Every receptor here comes from a boy under two years old with SCID, due to receive a stem cell transplant. Both conserved end residues are part of each CDR3. A D gene is named only where the DNA matches it firmly. Some rows have no size entry. The others give once, few or many, or a class for an expanded clone.

TRBJ2-1,few,.,TRBV20-1,TGCAGTGCTAGAGATCGGGGCCTCAACAATGAGCAGTTCTTC,CSARDRGLNNEQFF
TRBJ2-5,.,.,TRBV11-2,TGTGCCAGCAGTCAATCGCTAGGGACTGAGACCCAGTACTTC,CASSQSLGTETQYF
TRBJ2-2,.,.,TRBV7-9,TGTGCCAGCAGCTTATTGTCCGGGGAGCTGTTTTTT,CASSLLSGELFF
TRBJ2-1,.,TRBD2,TRBV20-1,TGCAGTGCCAACGAAGGGCTAGCGGGAGTGTATGAGCAGTTCTTC,CSANEGLAGVYEQFF
TRBJ1-4,.,.,TRBV7-6,TGTGCCAGCAGCATTGGGTATCGGAGTGAAAAACTGTTTTTT,CASSIGYRSEKLFF
TRBJ1-4,once,TRBD1,TRBV20-1,TGCAGTGCTAGAAAGGGACAGGGAGAAAAACTGTTTTTT,CSARKGQGEKLFF
TRBJ2-7,.,.,TRBV4-3,TGCGCCAGCAGCCAAGATCCCGCAGGGGTTACGCAGGACGAGCAGTACTTC,CASSQDPAGVTQDEQYF
TRBJ1-1,.,.,TRBV6-5,TGTGCCAGCAGAGGGACTGAAGCTTTCTTT,CASRGTEAFF
TRBJ1-1,.,.,TRBV20-1,TGCAGTGCTAACCCTGGGGGGGGAATGACTGAAGCTTTCTTT,CSANPGGGMTEAFF
TRBJ2-7,.,TRBD1,TRBV20-1,TGCAGTGCTATCGGGACAGTTGCCTACGAGCAGTACTTC,CSAIGTVAYEQYF
TRBJ1-2,.,.,TRBV4-2,TGTGCCAGCAGCCAGGGGGCGCAGGGCTATGGCTACACCTTC,CASSQGAQGYGYTF
TRBJ2-7,.,.,TRBV28,TGTGCCAGCGGCGAAGGGACCGCGAGCTCCTACGAGCAGTACTTC,CASGEGTASSYEQYF
TRBJ2-2,few,.,TRBV20-1,TGCAGTGCTAGAGATCTGACAGAAGTAGGCGACACCGGGGAGCTGTTTTTT,CSARDLTEVGDTGELFF
TRBJ1-5,few,.,TRBV20-1,TGCAGTGCTAGACTCGACGGTAATCAGCCCCAGCATTTT,CSARLDGNQPQHF
TRBJ2-5,.,.,TRBV7-8,TGTGCCAGCAGCTTAGAGTTCGAGGAACCAGAGACCCAGTACTTC,CASSLEFEEPETQYF
TRBJ1-2,many,.,TRBV6-5,TGTGCCAGCAGATTAGGGTCGGGGGATGGCTACACCTTC,CASRLGSGDGYTF
TRBJ1-1,.,TRBD1,TRBV6-5,TGTGCCAGCAGTTACGCCCCGGACAGGGACACTGAAGCTTTCTTT,CASSYAPDRDTEAFF
TRBJ1-5,few,.,TRBV20-1,TGCAGTGCTAGAGGAGGTCGCAATCAGCCCCAGCATTTT,CSARGGRNQPQHF
TRBJ2-7,.,.,TRBV7-2,TGTGCCAGCACCTTTAACAGGGAAAATGGGCAGTACTTC,CASTFNRENGQYF
TRBJ1-4,.,.,TRBV6-6,TGTGCCAGCAGTTACTCTGAGGTTGAAAAACTGTTTTTT,CASSYSEVEKLFF
TRBJ2-3,.,.,TRBV7-8,TGTGCCAGCAGCCCGGGAACAGATACGCAGTATTTT,CASSPGTDTQYF
TRBJ2-1,.,.,TRBV7-9,TGTGCCAGCAGCCCGCCATCCGGGATTGAGCAGTTCTTC,CASSPPSGIEQFF
TRBJ1-1,few,.,TRBV5-1,TGCGCCAGCAGCTTGGTTTCCCGTATGAACACTGAAGCTTTCTTT,CASSLVSRMNTEAFF
TRBJ2-1,once,TRBD2,TRBV4-2,TGTGCCAGCAGCCGGTCGACGGGGGGGTCTGAGCAGTTCTTC,CASSRSTGGSEQFF
TRBJ1-2,.,.,TRBV5-1,TGCGCCAGCAGCTTAGACACTGCTGGCTACACCTTC,CASSLDTAGYTF
TRBJ2-7,.,TRBD2,TRBV20-1,TGCAGTGCGGCCGGGGGGGCCATCTACGAGCAGTACTTC,CSAAGGAIYEQYF
TRBJ2-1,.,TRBD2,TRBV6-2/TRBV6-3,TGTGCCAGCAGTTACGAAGGCGGGGGGTCCTACAATGAGCAGTTCTTC,CASSYEGGGSYNEQFF
TRBJ2-1,.,TRBD2,TRBV5-5,TGTGCCATGGGCCCGGGGGGGTCAAACAATGAGCAGTTCTTC,CAMGPGGSNNEQFF
TRBJ1-1,few,TRBD1,TRBV7-2,TGTGCCAGCAGCTTAGTGGGACAGGGACCTGAAGCTTTCTTT,CASSLVGQGPEAFF
TRBJ2-1,.,TRBD1,TRBV5-6,TGTGCCAGCAGCTGGACGGGACAGACTCTCTACAATGAGCAGTTCTTC,CASSWTGQTLYNEQFF
TRBJ1-3,.,TRBD1,TRBV10-3,TGTGCCATCAGCCTACAGGGGCCAACCTCTGGAAACACCATATATTTT,CAISLQGPTSGNTIYF
TRBJ2-7,once,.,TRBV15,TGTGCCACCAGCAGAGAAGTCGCTAGCGAGCAGTACTTC,CATSREVASEQYF
TRBJ2-7,.,.,TRBV4-3,TGCGCCAGCAGCCATGCAAGGTCTCGTACCTACGAGCAGTACTTC,CASSHARSRTYEQYF
TRBJ2-2,many,.,TRBV12-3/TRBV12-4,TGTGCCAGCAGTTTTGACACCGGGGAGCTGTTTTTT,CASSFDTGELFF
TRBJ2-1,.,.,TRBV12-3/TRBV12-4,TGTGCCAGCAGCCCTTATCGGGTTCTCTCCTACAATGAGCAGTTCTTC,CASSPYRVLSYNEQFF
TRBJ2-7,many,.,TRBV7-6,TGTGCCAGCAGCTTAAATGAGGGAGACTCCTACGAGCAGTACTTC,CASSLNEGDSYEQYF
TRBJ2-5,once,TRBD2,TRBV11-2,TGTGCCAGCAGCTTAGAACTAGCGGGGGGGCTGGAGACCCATTACTTC,CASSLELAGGLETHYF
TRBJ1-2,once,.,TRBV25-1,TGTGCCAGCAGAGACCCTTTGGAGGGTAGGGATGGCTACACCTTC,CASRDPLEGRDGYTF
TRBJ1-5,.,TRBD1,TRBV7-9,TGTGCCAGCAGCTCGACAGGGGTTAATCAGCCCCAGCATTTT,CASSSTGVNQPQHF
TRBJ2-3,.,TRBD2,TRBV4-1,TGCGCCAGCAGCCAAGATCAAGCGGGGGGGACAGATACGCAGTATTTT,CASSQDQAGGTDTQYF
TRBJ1-1,.,.,TRBV4-2,TGTGCCAGCAGCCTAGGGGGGACGGTGAACACTGAAGCTTTCTTT,CASSLGGTVNTEAFF
TRBJ1-5,.,.,TRBV20-1,TGCAGTGCTGGCACGTATAGCAATCAGCCCCAGCATTTT,CSAGTYSNQPQHF
TRBJ2-1,few,TRBD2,TRBV11-2,TGTGCCAGCAGTTCGCTTAGCGGGGGGGCGCGTGAGCAGTTCTTC,CASSSLSGGAREQFF
TRBJ2-3,.,TRBD2,TRBV9,TGTGCCAGCAGCGAAGCTAGCGGGGGCCAGGAGAAGTATTTT,CASSEASGGQEKYF
TRBJ2-7,few,TRBD1,TRBV27,TGTGCCAGCAGTTTACAAACTGGGACAGCCTACGAGCAGTACTTC,CASSLQTGTAYEQYF
TRBJ2-1,.,TRBD2,TRBV11-2,TGTGCCAGCAGCTTTTGGGGGGGGGACTACAATGAGCAGTTCTTC,CASSFWGGDYNEQFF
TRBJ2-7,.,TRBD2,TRBV11-2,TGTGCCAGCAGTTATATGCTTAGCGGGGGGACTTTCCACGAGCAGTACTTC,CASSYMLSGGTFHEQYF
TRBJ2-1,many,TRBD2,TRBV4-2,TGTGCCAGCAGCCATCAGGGGTCTAGCGGGGGGGCAGGTGAGCAGTTCTTC,CASSHQGSSGGAGEQFF